This T cell receptor beta chain was found in a study of CD8 T cells in ankylosing spondylitis. Overall study findings and caveats: Reportedly, disease-linked clones are significantly enriched in ankylosing spondylitis patients' matched synovial fluid. Ankylosing spondylitis blood appeared to carry a characteristic TCR beta motif of several highly homologous variants. Earlier authors reported some of these motif variants in reactive arthritis synovial fluid and blood.

The germline V gene encodes CDR1 SGHRS and CDR2 YFSETQ. Trimming stripped 0 bases from V and 2 bases from J, with 10 bases between. This CDR3 has 15 residues. This clonotype was seen a handful of times. Its matching antigen is unknown. Generation of TCR beta libraries employed quantitative 5'-RACE incorporating molecular barcodes. Each CDR3 protein is one row after TCRdb ran MiXCR on the 5' RACE reads. In the table there are roughly 700,000 distinct CDR3 sequences, roughly 20% of which are singletons. The chain recombines TRBV5-1 with TRBJ2-3, with unresolved D. Sequences were obtained from blood, either unsorted or a sorted T cell fraction (not recorded which). The receptor was isolated from a male donor with ankylosing spondylitis. The CDR3 sequence is CASSLVGQITDTQYF. As DNA, the CDR3 is TGCGCCAGCAGCTTGGTTGGCCAGATCACAGATACGCAGTATTTT.